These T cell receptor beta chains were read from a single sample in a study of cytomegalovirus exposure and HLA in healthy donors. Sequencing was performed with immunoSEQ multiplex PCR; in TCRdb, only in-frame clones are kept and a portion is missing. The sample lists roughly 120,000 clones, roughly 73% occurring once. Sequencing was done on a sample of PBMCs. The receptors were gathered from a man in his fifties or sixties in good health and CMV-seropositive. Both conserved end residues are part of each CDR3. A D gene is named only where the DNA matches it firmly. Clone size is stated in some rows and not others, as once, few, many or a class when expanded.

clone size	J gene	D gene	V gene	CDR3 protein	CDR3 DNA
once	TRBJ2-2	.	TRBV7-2	CASSLMGPLTGELFF	TGTGCCAGCAGCTTAATGGGGCCCCTCACCGGGGAGCTGTTTTTT
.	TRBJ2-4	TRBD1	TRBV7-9	CASSSWTGKTKNIQYF	TGTGCCAGCAGCTCCTGGACAGGGAAGACCAAAAACATTCAGTACTTC
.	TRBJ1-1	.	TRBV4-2	CASSRTQGNTEAFF	TGTGCCAGCAGCCGTACTCAGGGGAACACTGAAGCTTTCTTT
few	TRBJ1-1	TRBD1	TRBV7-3	CASSNRGGNTEAFF	TGTGCCAGCAGCAACAGGGGAGGGAACACTGAAGCTTTCTTT
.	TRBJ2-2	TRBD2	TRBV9	CASSAFLGRDTGELFF	TGTGCCAGCAGCGCATTTCTCGGGAGGGATACCGGGGAGCTGTTTTTT
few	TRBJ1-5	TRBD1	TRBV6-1	CASRVQGTNQPQHF	TGTGCCAGCAGGGTACAGGGGACAAATCAGCCCCAGCATTTT
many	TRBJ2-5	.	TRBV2	CASSVEETQYF	TGTGCCAGCAGTGTTGAGGAGACCCAGTACTTC
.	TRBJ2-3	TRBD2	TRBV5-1	CASTRTSGDTDTQYF	TGCGCCAGCACCCGAACTAGCGGGGACACAGATACGCAGTATTTT
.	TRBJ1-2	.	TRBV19	CASSILPPENYGYTF	TGTGCCAGTAGTATCCTACCCCCCGAGAACTATGGCTACACCTTC
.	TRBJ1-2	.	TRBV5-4	CASRENTVDNYGYTF	TGTGCCAGCAGAGAAAACACAGTAGATAACTATGGCTACACCTTC
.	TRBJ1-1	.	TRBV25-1	CASTATGIIGAFF	TGTGCCAGCACCGCAACAGGGATTATTGGGGCTTTCTTT
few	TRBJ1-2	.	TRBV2	CASRELLDGYTF	TGTGCCAGCAGGGAGCTTTTGGATGGCTACACCTTC
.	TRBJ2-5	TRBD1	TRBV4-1	CASSQAKDRELETQYF	TGCGCCAGCAGCCAAGCCAAGGACAGGGAGTTGGAGACCCAGTACTTC
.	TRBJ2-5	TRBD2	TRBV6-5	CASSRLAGSSETQYF	TGTGCCAGCAGTCGTCTAGCGGGGAGCTCTGAGACCCAGTACTTC
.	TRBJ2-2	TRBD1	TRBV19	CASSPGQVTGELFF	TGTGCCAGTAGCCCGGGACAGGTGACCGGGGAGCTGTTTTTT
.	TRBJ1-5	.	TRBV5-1	CASSSMGGNQPQHF	TGCGCCAGCAGCTCAATGGGGGGGAATCAGCCCCAGCATTTT
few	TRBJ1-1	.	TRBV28	CASSLSPRLSGAFF	TGTGCCAGCAGTTTAAGTCCCAGGTTGTCTGGAGCTTTCTTT
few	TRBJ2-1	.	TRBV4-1	CASSQDGGSDNEQFF	TGCGCCAGCAGCCAAGATGGAGGGTCGGACAATGAGCAGTTCTTC
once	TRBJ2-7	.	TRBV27	CASSPGGIYEQYF	TGTGCCAGCAGTCCGGGGGGCATCTACGAGCAGTACTTC
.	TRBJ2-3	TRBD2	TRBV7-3	CASSKIRGLAGGSTDTQYF	TGTGCCAGCAGCAAAATTAGGGGGCTAGCGGGGGGGAGCACAGATACGCAGTATTTT
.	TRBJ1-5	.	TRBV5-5	CASSLALGSNQPQHF	TGTGCCAGCAGCTTGGCCCTAGGAAGCAATCAGCCCCAGCATTTT
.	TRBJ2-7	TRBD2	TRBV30	CAWSLVTSGVEQYF	TGTGCCTGGAGCCTCGTTACTAGCGGGGTCGAGCAGTACTTC
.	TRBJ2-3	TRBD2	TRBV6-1	CASSGSSSGGSSTDTQYF	TGTGCCAGCAGTGGGTCGTCTAGCGGGGGCTCTAGCACAGATACGCAGTATTTT
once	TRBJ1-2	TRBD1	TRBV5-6	CASSILSADRVNGYTF	TGTGCCAGCAGCATACTCAGCGCCGACAGGGTAAATGGCTACACCTTC
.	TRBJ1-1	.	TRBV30	CASDRPEAFF	TGTGCCTCCGACAGGCCTGAAGCTTTCTTT
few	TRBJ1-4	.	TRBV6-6	CASSYYGRSNEKLFF	TGTGCCAGCAGTTACTATGGGAGATCTAATGAAAAACTGTTTTTT
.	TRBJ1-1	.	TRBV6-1	CASRLTRGTEAFF	TGTGCCAGCAGACTAACAAGAGGCACTGAAGCTTTCTTT
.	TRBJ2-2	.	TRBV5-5	CASSLDLSNSGELFF	TGTGCCAGCAGCTTGGATCTCTCGAATAGCGGGGAGCTGTTTTTT
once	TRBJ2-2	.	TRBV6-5	CASSYLWNTGELFF	TGTGCCAGCAGTTACCTCTGGAACACCGGGGAGCTGTTTTTT
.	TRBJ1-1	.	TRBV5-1	CASSFLVGSTEAFF	TGCGCCAGCAGCTTTCTGGTAGGGAGCACTGAAGCTTTCTTT
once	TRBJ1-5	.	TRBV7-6	CASSLAGSGQPQHF	TGTGCCAGCAGCTTAGCAGGGTCAGGGCAGCCCCAGCATTTT
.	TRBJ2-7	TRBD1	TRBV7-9	CASTVDRADEQYF	TGTGCCAGCACCGTCGACAGGGCGGACGAGCAGTACTTC
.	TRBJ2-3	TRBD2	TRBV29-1	CSVEDSGGSTDTQYF	TGCAGCGTTGAAGATAGCGGGGGGTCGACAGATACGCAGTATTTT
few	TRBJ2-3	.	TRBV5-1	CASGTGLTSTDTQYF	TGCGCCAGCGGTACGGGACTCACTAGCACAGATACGCAGTATTTT
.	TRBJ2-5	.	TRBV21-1	CASSLRQEETQYF	TGTGCCAGCAGCCTCCGACAGGAAGAGACCCAGTACTTC
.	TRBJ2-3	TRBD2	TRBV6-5	CAGLAESTDTQYF	TGTGCCGGCCTAGCGGAAAGCACAGATACGCAGTATTTT
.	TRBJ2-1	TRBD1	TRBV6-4	CASSDGTGGHNEQFF	TGTGCCAGCAGTGACGGGACAGGGGGACACAATGAGCAGTTCTTC
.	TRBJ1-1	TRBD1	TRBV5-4	CASSPPTGSATEAFF	TGTGCCAGCAGCCCCCCGACAGGGTCGGCCACTGAAGCTTTCTTT
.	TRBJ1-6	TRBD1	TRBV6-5	CASGFGDRDSPLHF	TGTGCCAGCGGGTTCGGGGACAGGGATTCACCCCTCCACTTT
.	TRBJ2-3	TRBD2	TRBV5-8	CASSLVLAGGADTQYF	TGTGCCAGCAGCTTGGTTCTAGCGGGAGGTGCAGATACGCAGTATTTT
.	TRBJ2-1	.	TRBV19	CASSIIAGSGEQFF	TGTGCCAGTAGTATAATAGCAGGGTCTGGTGAGCAGTTCTTC
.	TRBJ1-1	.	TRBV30	CAWSRGRANTEAFF	TGTGCCTGGAGTCGCGGCAGAGCGAACACTGAAGCTTTCTTT
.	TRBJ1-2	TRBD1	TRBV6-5	CASSYRGQGGNYGYTF	TGTGCCAGCAGTTACAGGGGACAGGGGGGTAACTATGGCTACACCTTC
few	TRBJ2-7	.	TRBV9	CASSPTGLKGYEQYF	TGTGCCAGCAGCCCAACAGGGTTAAAGGGCTACGAGCAGTACTTC
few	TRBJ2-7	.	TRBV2	CASSDENSYEQYF	TGTGCCAGCAGTGACGAGAACTCCTACGAGCAGTACTTC
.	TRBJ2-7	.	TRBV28	CASRGAAGNAYEQYF	TGTGCCAGCAGAGGGGCGGCGGGAAACGCCTACGAGCAGTACTTC
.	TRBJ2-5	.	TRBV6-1	CASSLRPQETQYF	TGTGCCAGCAGTCTCCGCCCGCAGGAGACCCAGTACTTC
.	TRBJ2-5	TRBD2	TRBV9	CASSTTAGEETQYF	TGTGCCAGCAGCACTACAGCGGGGGAAGAGACCCAGTACTTC
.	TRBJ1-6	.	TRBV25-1	CASSVRQLNSPLHF	TGTGCCAGCAGTGTCAGACAGCTTAATTCACCCCTCCACTTT